The next 27 T cell receptor beta chains were all read from a single sample in a study of blood T cell repertoires in COVID-19. The method was immunoSEQ multiplex PCR; TCRdb's version includes in-frame clones alone and lacks a portion of them. The top ten hold roughly a tenth of the sample, which has around 60,000 clones, roughly 80% seen once. Sequences were obtained from peripheral blood. These receptors came from a man aged 50-59 years with COVID-19, enrolled during active disease.

The chain carries TRBV28 and TRBJ2-7; maybe TRBD2 (6 bases). CDR3 size: 15 residues. V gave up 6 bases and J gave up 6 bases, with 21 bases separating them. CDR1 and CDR2 from the germline V gene are MDHEN and SYDVKM. The CDR3 protein is CASSNPRFGGSEQYF. The DNA for the CDR3 is TGTGCCAGCAGCAACCCGAGGTTTGGGGGGAGCGAGCAGTACTTC.

V and J are TRBV19 and TRBJ2-1; 7 nucleotides match TRBD2. The CDR3 is 15 amino acids. Unmatched junction bases numbered 13, after V lost 4 bases and J lost 10 bases. Germline V lookup: CDR1 LNHDA, CDR2 SQIVND (reference sequence). The CDR3 sequence is CASSTPGGPLREQFF. The CDR3 DNA reads TGTGCCAGTAGTACCCCGGGAGGCCCCCTTCGCGAGCAGTTCTTC.

The V and J genes are TRBV25-1 and TRBJ2-1; possible D gene TRBD2, 5 bases. The CDR3 runs to 14 residues. Between the trimmed V and J ends, which lost 4 bases and 8 bases, there was a span of 15 bases. The germline V gene encodes CDR1 MGHDK and CDR2 SYGVNS. For the CDR3, the DNA is TGTGCCAGCAGTGCCGGGCTAATGAGGGATGAGCAGTTCTTC. Amino acids: CASSAGLMRDEQFF.

The chain couples TRBV30 to TRBJ1-1, with D uncertain. Deletions cut 2 bases from V and 2 bases from J, with 12 bases between. Germline V lookup: CDR1 GTSNPN, CDR2 SVGIG (reference sequence). This CDR3 is 14 amino acids long. The CDR3 loop reads CAWSPGRPNTEAFF. The CDR3 DNA reads as TGTGCCTGGAGTCCGGGGAGGCCAAACACTGAAGCTTTCTTT.

J is TRBJ1-4 and V is TRBV2; weak D call: TRBD1 (5 bases). The CDR3 runs 16 residues. Per germline, CDR1 SNHLY and CDR2 FYNNEI. V was clipped by 5 bases and J by 5 bases, with 18 bases between them. The CDR3 reads CASSLDRPSSNEKLFF. CDR3 coding DNA: TGTGCCAGCAGTTTAGACAGACCGAGTTCAAATGAAAAACTGTTTTTT.

The J gene is TRBJ2-7, the V gene TRBV7-8, with unresolved D. The germline gives CDR1 SGHVS, CDR2 FQNEAQ. Between the trimmed V and J ends, which lost 0 bases and 1 base, there was a span of 13 bases. CDR3 length: 16 amino acids. The CDR3 reads CASSLAPASASYEQYF. In DNA, the CDR3 is TGTGCCAGCAGCTTAGCGCCGGCAAGCGCTTCCTACGAGCAGTACTTC.

This rearrangement joins TRBV21-1 to TRBJ2-5; no check of the table's D call, TRBD1, against the DNA was made. TRBV21-1 is noted as a pseudogene. The CDR3 spans 14 residues. The CDR3, as DNA: TGTGCCAGCAGCAAATATCTGACACAAGAGACCCAGTACTTC. It is translated as CASSKYLTQETQYF.

The rearrangement uses TRBV6-5 and TRBJ2-7; D remains unclear. The CDR3 runs to 15 residues. V lost 0 bases and J lost 3, with 12 bases in between. Germline loops: CDR1 MNHEY, CDR2 SVGAGI. CDR3 in amino acids: CASSYSVTDNYEQYF. CDR3 bases: TGTGCCAGCAGTTACTCGGTCACAGACAACTACGAGCAGTACTTC.

V usage is TRBV6-2 or TRBV6-3 and J usage is TRBJ2-1, with 11 nucleotides matching TRBD2. V lost 7 bases and J lost 9; bases outside the gene matches: 5. CDR1 is MNHEY, CDR2 SVGEGT, per germline. CDR3 length: 13 amino acids. The CDR3 here is CASTPLAGVEQFF. The CDR3 nucleotides read TGTGCCAGCACCCCACTAGCGGGAGTTGAGCAGTTCTTC.

The gene calls are TRBV21-1 and TRBJ1-4. TRBV21-1 counts as a pseudogene. The CDR3 is 15 residues long. CDR3 DNA: TGTGCCAGCAGCAAAGGCGAGGGAGGGGGTGAAAAACTGTTTTTT. This encodes CASSKGEGGGEKLFF.

The chain combines TRBV27 with TRBJ2-5, with no clear D. CDR3 length: 14 amino acids. Trimming left V 5 bases short and J 0 bases short, with 10 bases between. Per the germline V gene, CDR1 is MNHEY and CDR2 is SMNVEV (reference sequence). CDR3 in DNA: TGTGCCAGCAGTGCCCGTCAGTACCAAGAGACCCAGTACTTC. Translation: CASSARQYQETQYF.

The genes are TRBV11-2 and TRBJ2-7; TRBD1 aligns across 7 bases. With V trimmed by 2 bases and J by 3 bases, 7 bases remained unmatched. There are 15 residues in the CDR3. CDR1 SGHAT and CDR2 FQNNGV come from the germline V gene. DNA for the CDR3: TGTGCCAGCAGCTTAAAGGGGGCCCCGGTCTACGAGCAGTACTTC. This gives the protein CASSLKGAPVYEQYF.

This sequence joins TRBV30 and TRBJ2-3, with TRBD2 matching over 10 bases. From germline, CDR1 is GTSNPN and CDR2 SVGIG (reference sequence). V gave up 1 base and J gave up 6 bases; unmatched junction bases: 4. The CDR3 consists of 14 residues. The chain's CDR3 is CAWSGSGRVDTQYF. The CDR3 DNA sequence: TGTGCCTGGAGTGGGAGCGGGAGGGTGGATACGCAGTATTTT. The full variable domain, rest sourced from reference TRBV30 and TRBJ2-3, is SQTIHQWPATLVQPVGSPLSLECTVEGTSNPNLYWYRQAAGRGLQLLFYSVGIGQISSEVPQNLSASRPQDRQFILSSKKLLLSDSGFYLCAWSGSGRVDTQYFGPGTRLTVL.

This clone occurred a few times. This sequence joins TRBV5-6 and TRBJ1-1, with a weak D call TRBD1 (5 bases). The germline V and J ends were trimmed by 3 bases and 5 bases, with 17 bases remaining between them. The CDR3 loop spans 15 amino acids. CDR1 and CDR2 (germline): SGHDT, YYEEEE. The CDR3 region has the DNA TGTGCCAGCAGCTCGGGGCTGCCCGGGAGAACTGAAGCTTTCTTT. Translation: CASSSGLPGRTEAFF.

V gene TRBV20-1 combines with J gene TRBJ2-3; unclear D gene. The V gene's germline CDR1 is DFQATT and CDR2 SNEGSKA (reference sequence). The CDR3 has 11 amino acids. V lost 6 bases, J lost 5 bases, and 9 bases lay in between. As DNA, the CDR3 is TGCAGTGCCCTAGGCGGAGATACGCAGTATTTT. The encoded protein is CSALGGDTQYF.

The chain carries TRBV28 and TRBJ1-1; TRBD1 aligns across 7 bases. Germline assignment: CDR1 MDHEN and CDR2 SYDVKM. V was pared by 7 bases and J by 10 bases, with 9 bases of the junction left unmatched. The CDR3 contains 12 residues. DNA for the CDR3: TGTGCCAGCAATGACAGGGCCGGCGGAGCTTTCTTT. Residues: CASNDRAGGAFF.

The chain employs TRBV30 and TRBJ1-2; D is unresolved. Trimming shortened V by 0 bases and J by 4 bases, and 9 bases separated the two germline ends. The CDR3 runs 13 residues. Germline loops: CDR1 GTSNPN, CDR2 SVGIG (reference sequence). CDR3 amino acids: CAWSVSQLYGYTF. The DNA for the CDR3 is TGTGCCTGGAGTGTTTCACAGCTCTATGGCTACACCTTC.

This sequence joins TRBV2 and TRBJ2-7; TRBD1 is a possible D gene (5 bases). Trimming pared 7 bases from V and 0 bases from J, leaving 10 bases between. The CDR3 is made up of 13 amino acids. In germline, CDR1 is SNHLY, CDR2 FYNNEI. The CDR3: CASTDTFSYEQYF. The CDR3 DNA reads TGTGCCAGCACGGACACCTTCTCCTACGAGCAGTACTTC.

This chain uses TRBV7-2 with TRBJ1-5, with a possible D match to TRBD1 (6 bases). V was pared by 5 bases and J by 2 bases, with 16 bases between. The CDR3 length is 16 residues. CDR1 and CDR2 from the germline V gene are SGHTA and FQGNSA. In DNA form, the CDR3 reads TGTGCCAGCAGCCCACATCACAGGGAAGGCAATCAGCCCCAGCATTTT. As protein: CASSPHHREGNQPQHF. Full variable domain (rest looked up from reference TRBV7-2 and TRBJ1-5): GAGVSQSPSNKVTEKGKDVELRCDPISGHTALYWYRQSLGQGLEFLIYFQGNSAPDKSGLPSDRFSAERTGGSVSTLTIQRTQQEDSAVYLCASSPHHREGNQPQHFGDGTRLSIL.

In DNA, the CDR3 is TGTGCCAGCAGTGCCGGGTTGAACACTGAAGCTTTCTTT. Its translation is CASSAGLNTEAFF. The gene calls are TRBV27 and TRBJ1-1; D is unresolved. V was pared by 5 bases and J by 0 bases, with 7 bases between. This CDR3 spans 13 amino acids. Germline V gene lookup returns CDR1 MNHEY and CDR2 SMNVEV (reference sequence).

This clone was seen more than once but under ten times. The chain couples TRBV19 to TRBJ2-1; 10 bases agree with TRBD2. Germline V gives CDR1 LNHDA, CDR2 SQIVND (reference sequence). There are 14 residues in the CDR3. The J segment lost 2 bases and the V segment lost 9 bases, leaving 4 bases of the junction unmatched. Written as DNA, the CDR3 is TGTGCCAGCCTAGCGGGAGACGCCTACAATGAGCAGTTCTTC. Its translation: CASLAGDAYNEQFF. Supplemented by reference TRBV19 and TRBJ2-1, the full variable domain reads DGGITQSPKYLFRKEGQNVTLSCEQNLNHDAMYWYRQDPGQGLRLIYYSQIVNDFQKGDIAEGYSVSREKKESFPLTVTSAQKNPTAFYLCASLAGDAYNEQFFGPGTRLTVL.

The rearrangement links TRBV28 to TRBJ2-1, with D unresolved. V lost 2 bases and J lost 4, with 6 bases in between. The CDR3 length is 13 residues. CDR1 MDHEN and CDR2 SYDVKM come from the germline V gene. The CDR3 DNA reads as TGTGCCAGCAGTTTAGTAGATTACAATGAGCAGTTCTTC. This encodes CASSLVDYNEQFF.

The chain couples TRBV2 to TRBJ2-5, with D perhaps TRBD2 (5 bases). CDR3 length: 17 residues. Trimming pared 6 bases from V and 5 bases from J, leaving 25 bases between. Germline loops: CDR1 SNHLY, CDR2 FYNNEI. The CDR3 DNA sequence: TGTGCCAGCAGGCCCCGGGGTACGATGGGAACACGGGAGACCCAGTACTTC. This sequence encodes CASRPRGTMGTRETQYF.

The V call is TRBV20-1, the J call TRBJ1-1; D not certain. Trimming removed 3 bases from V and 4 bases from J, with 12 bases in between. Germline CDR1 reads DFQATT; CDR2 reads SNEGSKA (reference sequence). This CDR3 has 13 amino acids. The CDR3 DNA is TGCAGTGCTAGTCTGGCGGGGTCCACTGAAGCTTTCTTT. This sequence encodes CSASLAGSTEAFF.

The chain recombines TRBV28 with TRBJ2-2; TRBD2 matches 9 bases. V lost 4 bases to trimming and J lost 3 bases; unmatched junction nucleotides: 3. This CDR3 spans 15 amino acids. Germline V gene data show CDR1 as MDHEN and CDR2 as SYDVKM. CDR3 in amino acids: CASSSSGTYTGELFF. CDR3 DNA sequence: TGTGCCAGCAGTTCTAGCGGGACTTACACCGGGGAGCTGTTTTTT.

V is TRBV20-1 and J is TRBJ1-1; 8 bases align to TRBD1. Trimming cost V 3 bases and J 5 bases; bases outside gene matches: 11. The germline V gene encodes CDR1 DFQATT and CDR2 SNEGSKA (reference sequence). This CDR3 comprises 15 residues. The CDR3: CSASSPGGKGTEAFF. The CDR3, as DNA: TGCAGTGCTAGTTCGCCAGGGGGCAAGGGGACTGAAGCTTTCTTT.

As DNA, the CDR3 is TGCGCCAGCAGCTTGGAAGTTCGGGTATACGAGCAGTACTTC. Its protein product is CASSLEVRVYEQYF. V and J are TRBV5-1 and TRBJ2-7; D gene ambiguous. Germline loops: CDR1 SGHRS, CDR2 YFSETQ. The CDR3 length is 14 residues. The V gene lost 0 bases and the J gene lost 4 bases, with 11 bases spanning the gap.